These T cell receptor beta chains were read from a single sample in a study of blood T cells in healthy people across ages. TCRdb re-called the 5' RACE reads with MiXCR, one entry per CDR3 protein. The table records fewer than 2,000,000 distinct CDR3 sequences, around 42% of them present only once. What was sequenced was blood. All receptors derive from a human donor in good health. CDR3s include the opening cysteine and the closing phenylalanine or tryptophan.

CDR3aa	j_gene	v_gene
CASSPVEGGGYTF	TRBJ1-2	TRBV7-9
CASSPRQGAARNAEAFF	TRBJ1-1	TRBV5-1
CASSREEGYTF	TRBJ1-2	TRBV5-5
CSVAMTGTAEAFF	TRBJ1-1	TRBV29-1
CASSQQGGANYGYTF	TRBJ1-2	TRBV4-3
CASSVEGLPKEQYF	TRBJ2-5	TRBV9
CASKEAGTGDNEQFF	TRBJ2-1	TRBV6-2/TRBV6-3
CSVDSGQGSPAPLNTEAFF	TRBJ1-1	TRBV29-1
CAISDRTDLNYGYTF	TRBJ1-2	TRBV10-3
CSARGVTEAFF	TRBJ1-1	TRBV29-1
CASSLLPANQPQHF	TRBJ1-5	TRBV27
CSARRGGGINIQYF	TRBJ2-4	TRBV20-1
CASSSDRGPEQYF	TRBJ2-7	TRBV5-1
CASSFSGPHSNQPQHF	TRBJ1-5	TRBV28
CASGQGRMNTEAFF	TRBJ1-1	TRBV2
CSATLAGVPETQYF	TRBJ2-5	TRBV20-1
CSARVWDGYTEAFF	TRBJ1-1	TRBV20-1
CASSSNPPTANYGYTF	TRBJ1-2	TRBV7-2
CASSLARDSFDEKLFF	TRBJ1-4	TRBV5-1
CASSQGGVLNSPLHF	TRBJ1-6	TRBV3-1
CASSLPGHHQAGANVLTF	TRBJ2-6	TRBV5-6
CASSLHRSYEQYF	TRBJ2-7	TRBV2
CASSLMGPNSPLHF	TRBJ1-6	TRBV7-3
CASSSPLGGAFF	TRBJ1-1	TRBV11-2
CASSYRLGYNEQFF	TRBJ2-1	TRBV7-8
CASSPGPGRVSPLHF	TRBJ1-6	TRBV3-1
CASSLLRGPQRTQYF	TRBJ2-3	TRBV5-6
CSARPWRGSTDTQYF	TRBJ2-3	TRBV20-1
CASSQPKGRGNEQFF	TRBJ2-1	TRBV4-1
CASSEWDRDSRGYTF	TRBJ1-2	TRBV2
CASSLEGTTGANVLTF	TRBJ2-6	TRBV11-1
CASSLGEQEQYF	TRBJ2-7	TRBV5-1
CSAPTGQSYGYTF	TRBJ1-2	TRBV20-1
CAINTGAYEQYF	TRBJ2-7	TRBV10-3
CASSWKRGEFVEQFF	TRBJ2-1	TRBV7-6
CASNPSGTLEGQYF	TRBJ2-5	TRBV6-5
CASTKQRTNYGYTF	TRBJ1-2	TRBV12-3/TRBV12-4
CASSITGLAMPDTQYF	TRBJ2-3	TRBV12-3/TRBV12-4
CASSPGSDSNSPLHF	TRBJ1-6	TRBV7-2
CASSPQPLLGGAGYTF	TRBJ1-2	TRBV7-9
CSVQAGDSLTPLHF	TRBJ1-6	TRBV29-1
CASQRRGIYEQYF	NA	TRBV6-1
CASSSGWMDTQYF	TRBJ2-3	TRBV27
CSTSGGSSYEQYF	TRBJ2-7	TRBV20-1
CASSYGGLTNEQFF	TRBJ2-1	TRBV6-2/TRBV6-3
CSIGTDNQPQHF	TRBJ1-5	TRBV29-1
CASSPEGLAITDTQYF	TRBJ2-3	TRBV27
CASSQERGWNYGYTF	TRBJ1-2	TRBV4-1
CASRVSRRSYEQYF	TRBJ2-7	TRBV12-3/TRBV12-4
CSVALWAREAFF	TRBJ1-1	TRBV29-1
CASSPGATSYEQYF	TRBJ2-7	TRBV27
CASGPPSADTQYF	TRBJ2-3	TRBV7-9
CASTNVGYGYTF	TRBJ1-2	TRBV6-5
CASSGQLYEQYF	TRBJ2-7	TRBV25-1
CASSPETDTQYF	TRBJ2-3	TRBV12-3/TRBV12-4
CASSLVSSWTGELFF	TRBJ2-2	TRBV5-5
CASSQGTAVLSEQYF	TRBJ2-7	TRBV4-1
CASSQEPSGGRTDTQYF	TRBJ2-3	TRBV4-3